This TCR beta chain derives from a study of T cell responses to AZD1222 COVID-19 vaccine. Method: immunoSEQ multiplex PCR; TCRdb's copy keeps in-frame clones and lacks some. The sample includes roughly 100,000 clones, 88% of them seen just once. V was cut by 4 bases and J by 3 bases, with 7 bases left in between. There are 12 residues in the CDR3. Germline CDR1 and CDR2: SGHTS and YDEGEE. Sequencing used peripheral blood, obtained on day 0 of AZD1222 vaccination. The source is an adult in good health. The rearrangement joins TRBV5-8 to TRBJ2-5, with D unresolved. The CDR3 loop reads CASSPGEETQYF. The DNA of the CDR3 is TGTGCCAGCAGCCCCGGAGAAGAGACCCAGTACTTC.